These 18 T cell receptor beta chains were all obtained from the same sample, sequenced in a study of Graves' ophthalmopathy and Graves' hyperthyroidism. The study amplified TCR beta CDR3 regions using RNA transcripts. HTBI primers were employed in first-round RT-PCR, then a second-round multiplex PCR followed. TCRdb reprocessed the multiplex PCR reads with MiXCR, giving one entry per CDR3 protein. The profile shows 680,000 or so distinct CDR3 sequences, roughly 20% of them singletons. Sequencing used peripheral blood. These receptors were obtained from a woman aged 18 to 35 with stable Graves' hyperthyroidism. Some clones in this sample may be carry-over from other donors' samples.

This clonotype was recorded at least ten times. The chain employs TRBV20-1 and TRBJ1-3; D is ambiguous. Germline V gene sequence: CDR1 DFQATT, CDR2 SNEGSKA (reference sequence). The CDR3 is 16 residues long. V was pared by 4 bases and J by 0 bases, with 16 bases between. DNA for the CDR3: TGCAGTGCTATACCCGTCGGAGAGAGCTCTGGAAACACCATATATTTT. Its protein is CSAIPVGESSGNTIYF.

This clonotype was seen repeatedly, ten times or more. The CDR3 sequence: CASSLRLDQETQYF. The CDR3 nucleotides read TGTGCCAGCAGCCTCAGACTAGACCAAGAGACCCAGTACTTC. The genes are TRBV7-9 and TRBJ2-5; tentatively, D is TRBD2 (6 bases). Germline-derived CDR1 and CDR2 are SEHNR and FQNEAQ (reference sequence). The CDR3 sequence is 14 residues long. Trimming stripped 5 bases from V and 0 bases from J, with 10 bases between.

CDR3 loop: CSAGTSGGKNIQYF. CDR3 DNA: TGCAGTGCTGGAACTAGCGGGGGGAAAAACATTCAGTACTTC. This sequence joins TRBV20-1 and TRBJ2-4; 12 nucleotides line up with TRBD2. There are 14 residues in the CDR3. Germline CDR1 reads DFQATT; CDR2 reads SNEGSKA (reference sequence). V lost 5 bases and J lost 4; bases outside the gene matches: 3.

At least ten counts were recorded for this clonotype. V usage is TRBV6-5 and J usage is TRBJ1-1; 9 bases match TRBD1. CDR3 length equals 14 residues. Germline loops: CDR1 MNHEY, CDR2 SVGAGI. V was pared by 6 bases and J by 6 bases, with 8 bases of the junction left unmatched. The chain's CDR3 is CASRPGQGWSEAFF. The CDR3 DNA follows: TGTGCCAGCAGGCCTGGACAGGGGTGGTCTGAAGCTTTCTTT.

This clonotype was counted a few times. V gene TRBV7-2 combines with J gene TRBJ1-1; 7 bases agree with TRBD1. The length of the CDR3 is 13 residues. After removal of 4 bases from V and 3 bases from J, the junction contained 2 bases not matched to a gene. Germline V gene lookup returns CDR1 SGHTA and CDR2 FQGNSA. CDR3 sequence reads: CASSYGTDTEAFF. CDR3 DNA sequence: TGTGCCAGCAGCTATGGGACAGACACTGAAGCTTTCTTT. The full variable domain, rest sourced from reference TRBV7-2 and TRBJ1-1, is GAGVSQSPSNKVTEKGKDVELRCDPISGHTALYWYRQSLGQGLEFLIYFQGNSAPDKSGLPSDRFSAERTGGSVSTLTIQRTQQEDSAVYLCASSYGTDTEAFFGQGTRLTVV.

This clonotype showed up many times. This chain uses TRBV7-3 with TRBJ1-1, with TRBD1 matching 7 bases. The CDR3 extends over 14 amino acids. V shed 7 bases, J shed 6 bases, and the junction held 11 bases outside the gene matches. The germline V gene has CDR1 SGHTA and CDR2 FQGTGA. The CDR3 sequence is CASTLDREGSEAFF. CDR3 coding DNA: TGTGCCAGCACCCTAGACAGGGAAGGGTCTGAAGCTTTCTTT.

In this sample, this clonotype turned up many times. This rearrangement joins TRBV29-1 to TRBJ2-7, with 7 bases that match TRBD1. J was trimmed by 8 bases and V by 8 bases; bases with no gene match: 9. CDR3 length: 11 residues. The germline V gene has CDR1 SQVTM and CDR2 ANQGSEA. The DNA for the CDR3 is TGCAGCCCCCTGACAGGGCCGAAGCAGTACTTC. It yields the protein CSPLTGPKQYF.

The table lists this clonotype with many counts. The chain recombines TRBV10-1 with TRBJ2-7, with 7 bases lining up with TRBD2. Per germline, CDR1 WNHNN and CDR2 SYGVQD (reference sequence). Trimming took 2 bases from V and 3 from J; bases not matched to a gene: 1. The CDR3 totals 13 residues. The DNA of the CDR3 is TGCGCCAGCAGTGAGGGGGGGGGCTACGAGCAGTACTTC. This sequence encodes CASSEGGGYEQYF.

The chain carries TRBV27 and TRBJ1-6; weak D call: TRBD1 (5 bases). V was cut by 5 bases and J by 12 bases, with 20 bases left in between. In germline, CDR1 is MNHEY, CDR2 SMNVEV (reference sequence). This CDR3 has 15 amino acids. This CDR3 is CASSPYPGRAGPLHF. CDR3 sequence (DNA): TGTGCCAGCAGTCCCTATCCCGGCAGGGCCGGACCCCTCCACTTT.

This clonotype was observed at least ten times. V is TRBV30 and J is TRBJ1-1; D is unresolved. V lost 2 bases and J lost 10, with 11 bases in between. Germline V gene lookup returns CDR1 GTSNPN and CDR2 SVGIG (reference sequence). The CDR3 has 11 amino acids. This chain's CDR3 is CAWSSSLGAFF. Here the CDR3 DNA reads TGTGCCTGGAGTTCTTCCCTCGGAGCTTTCTTT.

This clonotype was found many times. The V and J genes are TRBV6-1 and TRBJ2-7; D is possibly TRBD2 (5 bases). CDR3 size: 14 residues. Germline CDR1 and CDR2: MNHNS and SASEGT. V lost 4 bases, J lost 6 bases, and 16 bases lay in between. The CDR3, as DNA: TGTGCCAGCAGTGTTAGAGGGTTACGTGTCGAGCAGTACTTC. Protein: CASSVRGLRVEQYF.

This sequence joins TRBV3-1 and TRBJ2-7, with TRBD2 as a possible D gene (5 bases). CDR3 length: 18 amino acids. The germline gives CDR1 LGHDT, CDR2 YNNKEL (reference sequence). V was cut by 3 bases and J by 0 bases, with 21 bases left in between. The CDR3 reads CASSQAPSSLTYSYEQYF. The DNA for the CDR3 is TGTGCCAGCAGCCAGGCCCCATCTAGCCTCACCTACTCCTACGAGCAGTACTTC.

This clonotype was seen many times. The V call is TRBV5-1, the J call TRBJ2-7, with D possibly being TRBD2 (6 bases). The CDR3 consists of 14 residues. CDR1 is SGHRS, CDR2 YFSETQ, per germline. Trimming removed 3 bases from V and 0 bases from J, with 10 bases in between. The DNA for the CDR3 is TGCGCCAGCAGCTCCCCGGGGGTCTCCTACGAGCAGTACTTC. It is translated as CASSSPGVSYEQYF.

This clonotype was counted many times. The chain joins TRBV30 to TRBJ1-1; D perhaps matches TRBD1 (5 bases). V lost 3 bases and J 1 base, leaving 12 bases between the germline ends. The length of the CDR3 is 14 residues. Per germline, CDR1 GTSNPN and CDR2 SVGIG (reference sequence). The CDR3 spells CAWSYPDRNTEAFF. The DNA of the CDR3 is TGTGCCTGGAGCTACCCCGACAGGAACACTGAAGCTTTCTTT.

In DNA, the CDR3 is TGCAGCGTAGCACCCTGGGGGCAGCCCCAGCATTTT. It codes for CSVAPWGQPQHF. The V call is TRBV29-1, the J call TRBJ1-5, with D maybe TRBD1 (5 bases). V was cut by 6 bases and J by 7 bases, with 13 bases left in between. The CDR3 is 12 residues long. CDR1 is SQVTM, CDR2 ANQGSEA, per germline.

This clonotype was seen repeatedly, ten times or more. The rearrangement uses TRBV2 and TRBJ2-6; TRBD1 matches 11 bases. CDR1 is SNHLY, CDR2 FYNNEI, per germline. The ends lost 10 bases at V and 0 bases at J; junction bases unmatched: 2. The CDR3 is 15 amino acids. This CDR3 reads CATGTGGSGANVLTF. The DNA of the CDR3 is TGTGCCACCGGGACAGGGGGCTCTGGGGCCAACGTCCTGACTTTC. Full variable domain (missing parts from reference TRBV2 and TRBJ2-6): EPEVTQTPSHQVTQMGQEVILRCVPISNHLYFYWYRQILGQKVEFLVSFYNNEISEKSEIFDDQFSVERPDGSNFTLKIRSTKLEDSAMYFCATGTGGSGANVLTFGAGSRLTVL.

This clonotype has at least ten counts. The chain couples TRBV19 to TRBJ1-2; TRBD1 agrees at 8 bases. Germline values: CDR1 LNHDA, CDR2 SQIVND (reference sequence). The ends lost 5 bases at V and 6 bases at J; junction bases unmatched: 11. The CDR3 has 15 amino acids. This CDR3 reads CASSPLGQGRHGYTF. The CDR3 DNA sequence: TGTGCCAGTAGTCCTCTCGGACAGGGTCGACATGGCTACACCTTC.

This clonotype was counted only a few times. This sequence joins TRBV14 and TRBJ1-5; TRBD1 might be the D (5 bases). Trimming shortened V by 0 bases and J by 0 bases, and 15 bases separated the two germline ends. Per the germline V gene, CDR1 is SGHDN and CDR2 is FVKESK. This CDR3 is 18 amino acids long. The CDR3 DNA reads TGTGCCAGCAGCCAAGATTCGCGGGGGAGCTATAGCAATCAGCCCCAGCATTTT. This sequence encodes CASSQDSRGSYSNQPQHF.